Below are 21 T cell receptor beta chains sequenced from a single sample in a study of control samples from healthy donors and cancer patients. Clones were sequenced by immunoSEQ multiplex PCR, and TCRdb holds only the in-frame ones, with some missing. The sample records some 130,000 clones, 85% to 95% being singletons. The sample consisted of blood. These receptors originate from a man between 18 and 29 years old in good health.

DNA of the CDR3: TGTGCCACCCACGGGCGCCAGGGCTCCTACGAGCAGTACTTC. As protein: CATHGRQGSYEQYF. The chain has TRBV27 and TRBJ2-7; possible D gene TRBD1, 5 bases. Germline values: CDR1 MNHEY, CDR2 SMNVEV (reference sequence). Between the trimmed V and J ends, which lost 10 bases and 0 bases, there was a span of 16 bases. The CDR3 has 14 residues.

This clone was detected only once. The rearrangement joins TRBV7-3 to TRBJ2-2, with TRBD1 as a possible D gene (6 bases). V was clipped by 1 base and J by 7 bases, with 19 bases between them. The length of the CDR3 is 17 residues. Germline V gene sequence: CDR1 SGHTA, CDR2 FQGTGA. The DNA for the CDR3 is TGTGCCAGCAGCTTAAACCAGTTGACAGGTGCTGGCGGGGAGCTGTTTTTT. Its translation is CASSLNQLTGAGGELFF. The whole variable domain, remainder taken from reference TRBV7-3 and TRBJ2-2, is GAGVSQTPSNKVTEKGKYVELRCDPISGHTALYWYRQSLGQGPEFLIYFQGTGAADDSGLPNDRFFAVRPEGSVSTLKIQRTERGDSAVYLCASSLNQLTGAGGELFFGEGSRLTVL.

The chain couples TRBV4-1 to TRBJ1-4; the D is unclear. In germline, CDR1 is MGHRA, CDR2 YSYEKL. Trimming removed 4 bases from V and 5 bases from J, with 8 bases in between. This CDR3 comprises 13 residues. The CDR3 spells CASSLAVNEKLFF. Here the CDR3 DNA reads TGCGCCAGCAGCCTCGCGGTAAATGAAAAACTGTTTTTT.

The CDR3 region is CAGGRDRGDYNEQFF. For the CDR3, the DNA is TGTGCCGGAGGGCGGGACAGGGGCGATTACAATGAGCAGTTCTTC. V usage is TRBV30 and J usage is TRBJ2-1; 10 nucleotides line up with TRBD1. Germline values: CDR1 GTSNPN, CDR2 SVGIG (reference sequence). J was trimmed by 4 bases and V by 8 bases; bases with no gene match: 11. The length of the CDR3 is 15 residues.

This clone was detected ten times or more. The chain carries TRBV7-3 and TRBJ2-7; possibly TRBD1 for D (5 bases). From germline, CDR1 is SGHTA and CDR2 FQGTGA. V gave up 5 bases and J gave up 1 base, with 15 bases separating them. The CDR3 loop spans 15 amino acids. DNA of the CDR3: TGTGCCAGCAGCCTAGGACATGGGGTATCCTACGAGCAGTACTTC. It codes for CASSLGHGVSYEQYF.

This chain uses TRBV7-2 with TRBJ1-3, with 8 bases aligning to TRBD1. Germline V gene data show CDR1 as SGHTA and CDR2 as FQGNSA. Losses at the gene ends were 1 base for V and 4 bases for J; bases not matched to a gene: 6. CDR3 length: 16 amino acids. The CDR3 nucleotides are TGTGCCAGCAGCTTAGGGACAGGGCTTTTAGGAAACACCATATATTTT. Translated: CASSLGTGLLGNTIYF.

The rearrangement links TRBV5-1 to TRBJ1-2, with D possibly matching TRBD1 (6 bases). Germline V CDR1 and CDR2: SGHRS, YFSETQ. The length of the CDR3 is 14 residues. Trimming removed 2 bases at V and 5 bases at J, with 13 bases between. DNA for the CDR3: TGCGCCAGCAGCTTAGGGCAGGGGCGGTATGGCTACACCTTC. This codes for CASSLGQGRYGYTF.

The V and J genes are TRBV3-1 (or the pseudogene TRBV3-2) and TRBJ1-3; possible D gene TRBD1, 5 bases. In germline, CDR1 is LGHDT, CDR2 YNNKEL (reference sequence). The CDR3 contains 16 residues. Trimming shortened V by 4 bases and J by 1 base, and 14 bases separated the two germline ends. The CDR3 sequence is CASSPVAGRSGNTIYF. Written as DNA, the CDR3 is TGTGCCAGCAGCCCGGTGGCAGGGCGGTCTGGAAACACCATATATTTT.

This clone has just a few counts. This chain uses TRBV20-1 with TRBJ2-1, with D possibly called TRBD1 or TRBD2 (5 bases each). V lost 6 bases and J lost 5, with 17 bases in between. CDR1 DFQATT and CDR2 SNEGSKA come from the germline V gene (reference sequence). The CDR3 is made up of 14 amino acids. The CDR3 is CSASPVGVDNEQFF. DNA for the CDR3: TGCAGTGCGAGTCCCGTGGGGGTCGACAATGAGCAGTTCTTC.

The rearrangement uses TRBV10-3 and TRBJ2-3, with TRBD1 identical over 8 bases. Trimming at V came to 2 bases and at J to 2 bases, leaving 6 bases not matched to a gene. This CDR3 comprises 16 residues. The germline V gene encodes CDR1 ENHRY and CDR2 SYGVKD. The CDR3 sequence is CAISEPGQGDTDTQYF. CDR3 nucleotides: TGTGCCATCAGTGAGCCTGGACAGGGAGACACAGATACGCAGTATTTT.

V and J are TRBV19 and TRBJ1-3; no firm D call. This CDR3 comprises 13 residues. Germline values: CDR1 LNHDA, CDR2 SQIVND (reference sequence). The V gene lost 5 bases and the J gene lost 3 bases, with 8 bases spanning the gap. The CDR3 sequence is CASSPIGGNTIYF. CDR3 sequence (DNA): TGTGCCAGTAGTCCGATAGGTGGAAACACCATATATTTT.

This rearrangement joins TRBV6-5 to TRBJ2-3, with D possibly matching TRBD1 (5 bases). The germline V gene has CDR1 MNHEY and CDR2 SVGAGI. This CDR3 is 13 amino acids long. Trimming took 6 bases from V and 4 from J, leaving 11 bases between them. For the CDR3, the DNA is TGTGCCAGCAGCCTCGTACAGGCAGATACGCAGTATTTT. Translated: CASSLVQADTQYF.

The V call is TRBV9, the J call TRBJ2-3, with 10 bases fitting TRBD2. This CDR3 is built from 16 residues. CDR1 SGDLS and CDR2 YYNGEE come from the germline V gene. Unmatched junction bases numbered 5, after V lost 0 bases and J lost 4 bases. In DNA, the CDR3 is TGTGCCAGCAGCGTAGAAGCGGGGGGGGCTCCAGATACGCAGTATTTT. It specifies CASSVEAGGAPDTQYF.

The J gene is TRBJ1-2, the V gene TRBV5-1; D is uncertain. Between the trimmed V and J ends, which lost 1 base and 6 bases, there was a span of 7 bases. Looked up from germline, CDR1 is SGHRS and CDR2 is YFSETQ. The CDR3 contains 12 residues. CDR3 loop: CASSLQEDGYTF. DNA for the CDR3: TGCGCCAGCAGCTTGCAAGAAGATGGCTACACCTTC.

J is TRBJ2-1 and V is TRBV18; 9 nucleotides align to TRBD1. The CDR3 contains 16 residues. The germline gives CDR1 KGHSH, CDR2 LQKENI. Trimming cost V 6 bases and J 8 bases; bases outside gene matches: 14. The chain's CDR3 is CASSREFRTGVDEQFF. Written as DNA, the CDR3 is TGTGCCAGCTCTAGAGAGTTTAGGACAGGGGTCGATGAGCAGTTCTTC.

This clone was seen just once. V usage is TRBV2 and J usage is TRBJ2-7, with D perhaps TRBD1 (5 bases). Trimming shortened V by 3 bases and J by 3 bases, and 9 bases separated the two germline ends. In germline, CDR1 is SNHLY, CDR2 FYNNEI. The CDR3 consists of 13 residues. The CDR3 sequence is CASSDQGIYEQYF. Here the CDR3 DNA reads TGTGCCAGCAGTGACCAGGGTATCTACGAGCAGTACTTC.

V usage is TRBV28 and J usage is TRBJ2-7; 8 bases are a match to TRBD1. Germline CDR1 and CDR2: MDHEN and SYDVKM. The CDR3 is made up of 14 amino acids. With V trimmed by 2 bases and J by 1 base, 1 base remained unmatched. CDR3 region: CASSLDRGSYEQYF. In nucleotides, the CDR3 is TGTGCCAGCAGTTTAGACAGGGGATCCTACGAGCAGTACTTC. The full variable domain, rest sourced from reference TRBV28 and TRBJ2-7, is DVKVTQSSRYLVKRTGEKVFLECVQDMDHENMFWYRQDPGLGLRLIYFSYDVKMKEKGDIPEGYSVSREKKERFSLILESASTNQTSMYLCASSLDRGSYEQYFGPGTRLTVT.

This clone was seen only once. This sequence joins TRBV5-1 and TRBJ1-6, with D perhaps matching TRBD1 (5 bases). The CDR3 spans 14 residues. Germline CDR1 and CDR2: SGHRS and YFSETQ. V lost 4 bases and J 7 bases, leaving 12 bases between the germline ends. The CDR3 region has the DNA TGCGCCAGCAGCGCGGACACGGCCAATTCACCCCTCCACTTT. This encodes CASSADTANSPLHF.

The gene calls are TRBV29-1 and TRBJ2-7; D gene ambiguous. The CDR3 covers 13 residues. Per germline, CDR1 SQVTM and CDR2 ANQGSEA. V shed 4 bases and J shed 0 bases, with 10 bases lying between them. CDR3 sequence reads: CSVVDNRSYEQYF. The CDR3 DNA sequence: TGCAGCGTTGTCGACAACCGCTCCTACGAGCAGTACTTC.

The gene calls are TRBV29-1 and TRBJ2-7; 7 positions match TRBD2. Per the germline V gene, CDR1 is SQVTM and CDR2 is ANQGSEA. CDR3 length: 12 residues. With 5 bases clipped from V and 3 bases from J, the junction kept 4 bases outside the gene matches. The CDR3 here is CSVRTSYYEQYF. Here the CDR3 DNA reads TGCAGCGTTCGGACTAGTTACTACGAGCAGTACTTC.

The rearrangement uses TRBV6-2 or TRBV6-3 and TRBJ1-1; 7 nucleotides line up with TRBD1. CDR1 is MNHEY, CDR2 SVGEGT, per germline. The CDR3 loop spans 17 amino acids. With 0 bases clipped from V and 0 bases from J, the junction kept 7 bases outside the gene matches. CDR3 region: CASSYSGQRSMNTEAFF. CDR3 DNA: TGTGCCAGCAGTTACTCGGGACAGCGGAGCATGAACACTGAAGCTTTCTTT.